Below are 22 T cell receptor beta chains sequenced from a single sample in a study of patients and donors after allogeneic stem cell transplantation (dated by TCRdb to the early 2020s). Libraries were made using RT-PCR. The listed sequencing device is NextSeq 550. TCRdb trimmed the raw reads at Q25, called clones with MiXCR and kept productive beta chains. Each entry merges the rows of one CDR3 protein and shows their most common DNA and genes. Recorded for this sample are some 880,000 distinct CDR3 sequences; roughly 17% of them occurred a single time. Clones ranked in the top ten supply around 6% of the sample. The specimen sequenced was blood, either unsorted or a sorted T cell fraction (not recorded which). The source is a human donor who was either an allogeneic HSCT recipient or a stem cell or donor lymphocyte infusion donor (not recorded which). It is not recorded whose cells these are; they may come from a transplant donor.

CDR3 coding DNA: TGTGCCAGCAGCTTAGGGACAGGGAGTTTCAATGAGCAGTTCTTC. Protein product: CASSLGTGSFNEQFF. The V gene is TRBV7-9, the J gene TRBJ2-1; 8 bases are a match to TRBD1. This CDR3 is built from 15 residues. V lost 1 base to trimming and J lost 6 bases; unmatched junction nucleotides: 5. Germline V lookup: CDR1 SEHNR, CDR2 FQNEAQ (reference sequence).

The rearrangement links TRBV20-1 to TRBJ2-3; D is perhaps TRBD1 (5 bases). This CDR3 has 15 residues. The V and J ends lost 2 bases and 1 base respectively, with 13 bases between them. The germline gives CDR1 DFQATT, CDR2 SNEGSKA (reference sequence). The CDR3 nucleotides are TGCAGTGCTAGACCCCAGGCCAGGGGCACAGATACGCAGTATTTT. As protein: CSARPQARGTDTQYF.

The rearrangement joins TRBV24-1 to TRBJ1-1; no firm D call. With 9 bases removed from V and 4 bases from J, the gap between germline ends came to 20 bases. Germline V gene lookup returns CDR1 KGHDR and CDR2 SFDVKD. The CDR3 covers 15 residues. CDR3 nucleotides: TGTGCCACCGCAGGAGTGGCCGGAGGGCGCACTGAAGCTTTCTTT. Its translation is CATAGVAGGRTEAFF.

V and J are TRBV29-1 and TRBJ2-3, with 7 bases lining up with TRBD2. This CDR3 is 11 amino acids long. CDR1 is SQVTM, CDR2 ANQGSEA, per germline. Trimming at V came to 7 bases and at J to 4 bases, leaving 2 bases not matched to a gene. CDR3 bases: TGCAGCGCTGGGGGGGCAGATACGCAGTATTTT. Translated, it gives CSAGGADTQYF.

The V call is TRBV4-2, the J call TRBJ2-1, with D perhaps matching TRBD2 (6 bases). Germline V gives CDR1 LGHNA, CDR2 YNFKEQ. Deletions cut 0 bases from V and 2 bases from J, with 14 bases between. There are 17 residues in the CDR3. This CDR3 reads CASSQEPRERPYNEQFF. In DNA, the CDR3 is TGTGCCAGCAGCCAAGAGCCTCGGGAGCGACCCTACAATGAGCAGTTCTTC.

This clonotype has a handful of counts. The V and J genes are TRBV18 and TRBJ2-3; 7 bases align to TRBD1. Germline lookup yields CDR1 KGHSH and CDR2 LQKENI. V was clipped by 5 bases and J by 3 bases; unmatched bases: 5. The CDR3 consists of 14 residues. Written as DNA, the CDR3 is TGTGCCAGCTCAATCACAGGGGCAACAGATACGCAGTATTTT. Protein sequence: CASSITGATDTQYF.

This clonotype was observed many times. This sequence joins TRBV12-3 or TRBV12-4 and TRBJ2-7; a possible D gene is TRBD1 (6 bases). V lost 9 bases and J 0 bases, leaving 15 bases between the germline ends. The CDR3 loop spans 14 amino acids. The CDR3 here is CASRMNRVSYEQYF. Written as DNA, the CDR3 is TGTGCCAGTAGAATGAACAGGGTCTCCTACGAGCAGTACTTC.

The V call is TRBV29-1, the J call TRBJ1-1, with unresolved D. Trimming left V 0 bases short and J 1 base short, with 15 bases between. The length of the CDR3 is 16 residues. Germline CDR1 reads SQVTM; CDR2 reads ANQGSEA. In DNA form, the CDR3 reads TGCAGCGTTGAAGATCGAGGTCGCGGAGGGAACACTGAAGCTTTCTTT. This sequence encodes CSVEDRGRGGNTEAFF. The full variable domain, with the rest looked up from reference TRBV29-1 and TRBJ1-1, is SAVISQKPSRDICQRGTSLTIQCQVDSQVTMMFWYRQQPGQSLTLIATANQGSEATYESGFVIDKFPISRPNLTFSTLTVSNMSPEDSSIYLCSVEDRGRGGNTEAFFGQGTRLTVV.

J is TRBJ2-3 and V is TRBV20-1; 8 positions match TRBD1. V dropped 5 bases and J dropped 6; count of bases not matched to a gene: 4. The CDR3 is made up of 12 amino acids. Germline loops: CDR1 DFQATT, CDR2 SNEGSKA (reference sequence). The CDR3 here is CSALRQGDTQYF. CDR3 DNA sequence: TGCAGTGCTCTCCGACAGGGGGATACGCAGTATTTT.

Only a few counts were recorded for this clonotype. This chain joins TRBV9 and TRBJ2-1; no clear D. The germline CDR1 and CDR2 sequences are SGDLS and YYNGEE. The CDR3 runs to 17 residues. V was shortened by 0 bases and J by 0 bases, with 13 bases between the two germline ends. This chain's CDR3 is CASSVDWQPNSYNEQFF. DNA of the CDR3: TGTGCCAGCAGCGTAGACTGGCAACCCAACTCCTACAATGAGCAGTTCTTC.

This clonotype was detected only once. The genes are TRBV2 and TRBJ1-6, with D uncertain. This CDR3 region has 15 residues. V lost 3 bases and J 9 bases, leaving 15 bases between the germline ends. Germline CDR1 and CDR2: SNHLY and FYNNEI. This CDR3 is CASSENAPGLSPLHF. The CDR3 region has the DNA TGTGCCAGCAGTGAGAACGCTCCGGGCCTTTCACCCCTCCACTTT.

The rearrangement joins TRBV25-1 to TRBJ2-3, with 8 nucleotides matching TRBD2. The CDR3 covers 14 residues. Germline V gene sequence: CDR1 MGHDK, CDR2 SYGVNS. V gave up 7 bases and J gave up 2 bases; unmatched junction bases: 5. The CDR3 spells CASTTSGYTDTQYF. CDR3 nucleotides: TGTGCCAGCACAACTAGCGGTTACACAGATACGCAGTATTTT.

In its sample, this clonotype was seen a few times. The chain joins TRBV29-1 to TRBJ1-2; TRBD1 agrees at 8 bases. V trimming: 4 bases; J trimming: 7 bases; junction bases outside the gene matches: 8. CDR1 is SQVTM, CDR2 ANQGSEA, per germline. The CDR3 is 13 amino acids. Written as DNA, the CDR3 is TGCAGCGTTGCTGGCAGGGGGCAAGGTGGCTACACCTTC. This codes for CSVAGRGQGGYTF. The full variable domain, rest sourced from reference TRBV29-1 and TRBJ1-2, is SAVISQKPSRDICQRGTSLTIQCQVDSQVTMMFWYRQQPGQSLTLIATANQGSEATYESGFVIDKFPISRPNLTFSTLTVSNMSPEDSSIYLCSVAGRGQGGYTFGSGTRLTVV.

This clonotype was detected a few times. V and J are TRBV6-6 and TRBJ1-5; D unclear. The germline V gene encodes CDR1 MNHNY and CDR2 SVGAGI (reference sequence). V lost 0 bases and J 6 bases, leaving 6 bases between the germline ends. This CDR3 has 13 amino acids. The CDR3 DNA follows: TGTGCCAGCAGTTACTCCGGGAGTCAGCCCCAGCATTTT. Translated, it gives CASSYSGSQPQHF.

This clonotype was observed at least ten times. This chain connects TRBV20-1 to TRBJ2-1; maybe TRBD2 (7 bases). V shed 1 base and J shed 1 base, with 14 bases lying between them. Per the germline V gene, CDR1 is DFQATT and CDR2 is SNEGSKA (reference sequence). The CDR3 has 16 residues. The chain's CDR3 is CSARVGGPSSYNEQFF. Here the CDR3 DNA reads TGCAGTGCTAGAGTCGGGGGGCCCTCGTCCTACAATGAGCAGTTCTTC.

This chain joins TRBV5-6 and TRBJ2-1, with D perhaps matching TRBD1 (6 bases). V lost 2 bases to trimming and J lost 6 bases, with 12 bases between them. In germline, CDR1 is SGHDT, CDR2 YYEEEE. This CDR3 spans 14 amino acids. The CDR3 loop reads CASSFQAGANEQFF. The CDR3 region has the DNA TGTGCCAGCAGCTTTCAGGCAGGGGCCAATGAGCAGTTCTTC.

V usage is TRBV7-2 and J usage is TRBJ2-7, with unresolved D. CDR3 length: 13 residues. In germline, CDR1 is SGHTA, CDR2 FQGNSA. Trimming shortened V by 3 bases and J by 3 bases, and 9 bases separated the two germline ends. The CDR3 loop reads CASSFTDVYEQYF. The CDR3 nucleotides read TGTGCCAGCAGCTTCACAGATGTCTACGAGCAGTACTTC.

This clonotype was recorded a few times. V gene TRBV9 combines with J gene TRBJ2-3; unclear D gene. Germline CDR1 is SGDLS and CDR2 is YYNGEE. The CDR3 length is 12 residues. V was cut by 7 bases and J by 4 bases, with 10 bases left in between. The CDR3: CASGQVADTQYF. The CDR3 DNA is TGTGCCAGCGGCCAAGTCGCAGATACGCAGTATTTT.

This sequence joins TRBV27 and TRBJ2-1; D is possibly TRBD1 (5 bases). This CDR3 has 16 amino acids. Germline loops: CDR1 MNHEY, CDR2 SMNVEV (reference sequence). Between the trimmed V and J ends, which lost 3 bases and 5 bases, there was a span of 17 bases. CDR3 in DNA: TGTGCCAGCAGTTTTATTTGGCAGGGAAAGGACAATGAGCAGTTCTTC. The encoded protein is CASSFIWQGKDNEQFF.

This clonotype was observed a handful of times. This rearrangement joins TRBV3-1 to TRBJ1-5; D call uncertain. The CDR3 runs to 15 residues. Germline V CDR1 and CDR2: LGHDT, YNNKEL (reference sequence). Trimming shortened V by 1 base and J by 5 bases, and 12 bases separated the two germline ends. The DNA of the CDR3 is TGTGCCAGCAGCCAAGGACAACAGCCCCATCAGCCCCAGCATTTT. Amino acid sequence: CASSQGQQPHQPQHF.

This clonotype was detected only a few times. The rearrangement uses TRBV20-1 and TRBJ1-1, with D perhaps TRBD1 (6 bases). V lost 6 bases and J 2 bases, leaving 16 bases between the germline ends. Germline V lookup: CDR1 DFQATT, CDR2 SNEGSKA (reference sequence). CDR3 length equals 14 residues. The CDR3 DNA is TGCAGTGCCCCGATCAGGACAGCCAACACTGAAGCTTTCTTT. Its protein is CSAPIRTANTEAFF.

This chain connects TRBV4-3 to TRBJ1-2; D remains ambiguous. CDR1 is LGHNA, CDR2 YSLEER, per germline. The CDR3 is made up of 16 amino acids. The V and J ends lost 0 bases and 4 bases respectively, with 15 bases between them. CDR3 DNA sequence: TGCGCCAGCAGCCAAGAATGGGCCCCTAGGGCCTATGGCTACACCTTC. Its protein product is CASSQEWAPRAYGYTF.